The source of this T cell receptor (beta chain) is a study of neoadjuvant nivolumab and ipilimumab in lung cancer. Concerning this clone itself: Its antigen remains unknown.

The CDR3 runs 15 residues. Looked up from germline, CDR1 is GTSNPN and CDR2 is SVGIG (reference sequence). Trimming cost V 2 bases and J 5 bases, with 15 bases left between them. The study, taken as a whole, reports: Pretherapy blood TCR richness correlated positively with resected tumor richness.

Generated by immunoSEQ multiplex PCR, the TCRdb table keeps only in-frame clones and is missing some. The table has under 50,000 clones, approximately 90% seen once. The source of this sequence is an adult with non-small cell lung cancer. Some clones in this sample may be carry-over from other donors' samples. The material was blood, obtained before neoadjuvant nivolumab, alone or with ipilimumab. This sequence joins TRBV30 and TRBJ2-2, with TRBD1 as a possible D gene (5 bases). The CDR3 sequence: CAWSTKPPGTGELFF. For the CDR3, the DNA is TGTGCCTGGAGTACTAAGCCTCCAGGGACCGGGGAGCTGTTTTTT.